Described below is a single TCR beta chain sequence and its context. This clonotype was detected only a few times. Its antigen is currently not known. No base quality information exists; no much larger clone differs at one position. The data stem from a study of T cells in Graves' hyperthyroidism and ophthalmopathy (dated by TCRdb to the late 2010s). Broadly, across the study: Peripheral blood samples were taken at the time of initial diagnosis, prior to any treatment. Following sampling, methimazole starting at 30 mg daily was given to hyperthyroidism patients, and high-dose intravenous methylprednisolone was given to ophthalmopathy patients. For training and testing, the approximately 97 patients in the discovery cohort were randomly divided in a 7:3 ratio. Prospective prediction of ophthalmopathy was tested in an independent validation cohort of 18 to 20 hyperthyroidism patients and roughly 16 patients who later progressed to ophthalmopathy. The paper reports TCR Vbeta CDR3 sequencing of some 140 peripheral blood samples: 40 or so ophthalmopathy, fewer than 80 hyperthyroidism and 17 progressor patients. In about 6 Graves' hyperthyroidism patients, the study also compared T-cell repertoires from thyroid tissue with T-cell repertoires from blood. A discovery cohort of around 98 patients, roughly 43 with Graves' ophthalmopathy and about 58 with stable Graves' hyperthyroidism, was used to find distinguishing TCR V-J signatures.

Amplification of TCR beta CDR3 regions was carried out from RNA transcripts. The TCR CDR3 was subjected to a first round of RT-PCR using the HTBI primer set and the Qiagen OneStep RT-PCR kit. A second multiplex PCR round built the libraries, followed by size selection and purification. Libraries were sequenced paired-end with 100 bp reads on an Illumina HiSeq2000. As for the original processing: SOAPnuke was used to process the raw data, with reads discarded if the reads contained adapters or uncalled bases, had a mean Phred below 15, or lacked an exact constant-primer or identifier match. High-quality paired reads were merged with COPE v1.2.5, and unique nucleotide sequences were defined as clonotypes. MiTCR v1.1 was used to align clonotypes to the IMGT TRBV, TRBD and TRBJ reference segments. Only V-J combinations with frequency above 0.0001, covering roughly 99% of repertoires, were analysed. A TCS score was defined as the ratio of F50 (clonal expansion) to E x V (chaos), with BLOSUM62-based TCRdist applied between CDR3 peptides within each V-J. Welch's t-statistics and random forest reduced approximately 520 V-J features to some 14, which were used in a naive Bayes classifier (R e1071). Starting from the raw public reads, TCRdb applied fastp trimming at Q25, assembled clones with MiXCR and retained in-frame beta chains. CDR3 protein duplicates are merged, each entry listing the most common genes and DNA. TCRdb's processing, not the authors' own work, is the source of the V and J calls. Here the sample has about 300,000 distinct CDR3 sequences; 13% occur a single time. 7.5% to 8% of the sample lies in the top ten.

V gives up 3 bases and J gives up 0 bases, and the segment between their germline ends measures 13 bases. CDR1 LGHNA and CDR2 YSLEER are derived from the germline V gene. There are 16 amino acids in the CDR3, from cysteine to phenylalanine inclusive. Only the CDR3 DNA stays, 48 bases, in frame from base 1. The full study reports these points: Most expanded thyroid clonotypes (frequency above 0.001) were also detected in blood, a finding suggesting that blood repertoires may reflect thyroid immune responses. During validation, the model predicted progression to ophthalmopathy a median of about 5.9 months ahead of onset, with approximately 71% sensitivity and more than 72% specificity. Ophthalmopathy was separated from stable hyperthyroidism by a 13 V-J signature model, with 85% to 90% sensitivity and approximately 81% specificity obtained in cross-validation and 80%/75% obtained in testing. No statistical method was used to set the sample size in advance, and investigators knew the group allocation.

Hyperthyroidism patients were newly diagnosed, had a disease duration of under 2 months, and were aged 18 to 65 years. Any patient with an uncontrolled infection, another autoimmune disease, pregnancy or lactation was excluded. Clinical symptoms, serum thyroxine and TRAb, thyroid ultrasound, and orbital computed tomography formed the basis for the diagnoses. For progressor patients, blood was drawn at the first diagnosis of hyperthyroidism, before any ophthalmopathy symptoms had appeared. PBMCs were isolated from 7.5 to 10 ml of fresh peripheral blood by Ficoll-Paque density gradient centrifugation. Progressor patients were defined as those initially diagnosed with Graves' hyperthyroidism in whom ophthalmopathy developed during follow-up. Total RNA was extracted with Trizol reagent, and quality was checked on an Agilent 2100 Bioanalyzer.

The chain links TRBV4-3 with TRBJ2-3, with the D gene too uncertain to name. The specimen was blood. The clonotype comes from a woman in her twenties or thirties with Graves' hyperthyroidism that later progressed to Graves' ophthalmopathy. The CDR3 amino acid sequence is: CASSQGKWSSTDTQYF. The DNA is as follows: TGCGCCAGCAGCCAGGGGAAATGGTCTAGCACAGATACGCAGTATTTT.